This T cell receptor beta chain appears in the sequencing data of a study of chemoradiotherapy in HPV16-positive cancers. Study-wide results and limits: HPV-responsive T-cell expansion during chemoradiotherapy was linked to improved recurrence-free survival in HPV16-positive patients.

This clone was counted only a few times. Its antigen is as yet unknown. Here immunoSEQ multiplex PCR was the method, and the copy in TCRdb shows in-frame clones only, minus some. The profile shows around 12,000 clones, roughly 61% of them singletons. Germline-derived CDR1 and CDR2 are SEHNR and FQNEAQ (reference sequence). The CDR3 covers 12 residues. Between the trimmed V and J ends, which lost 5 bases and 10 bases, there was a span of 13 bases. V usage is TRBV7-9 and J usage is TRBJ2-3, with no clear D. This clonotype was sampled from a human donor with HPV-associated anogenital cancer. Sampling was conducted from a patient who underwent chemoradiotherapy. The CDR3 DNA reads TGTGCCAGCAGCCCCGACGGGCGATCGCAGTATTTT. This translates into CASSPDGRSQYF.